These T cell receptor beta chains were read from a single sample in a study of shared T cell receptors in the human thymus. Assay used: immunoSEQ multiplex PCR; TCRdb lists only in-frame clones, some missing. The repertoire holds hundreds of thousands of clones, with over 75% as singletons. These data are also associated with another study on human thymus T cells.

Sequencing was carried out using thymocytes. Source of these receptors: a boy under two years old with a congenital heart defect. The CDR3 runs from the conserved cysteine through the conserved F or W. D genes are given only for firm matches. Rows may omit the clone size; those that give it use once, few, many or a size class.

.	TRBV7-2	.	TRBJ2-7	TGTGCCAGCAGAAACGGGAACTATAACTCCTACGAGCAGTACTTC	CASRNGNYNSYEQYF
.	TRBV7-9	TRBD2	TRBJ2-7	TGTGCCAGCAGCTTAGCACTAGCGGCCTACGAGCAGTACTTC	CASSLALAAYEQYF
.	TRBV10-1	.	TRBJ2-1	TGCGCCAGCAGTGAGCAGTACGGGGAAGGTTCCTACAATGAGCAGTTCTTC	CASSEQYGEGSYNEQFF
.	TRBV5-6	.	TRBJ2-7	TGTGCCAGCAGCCCCCCGTCGGTGACAGAACACTACGAGCAGTACTTC	CASSPPSVTEHYEQYF
.	TRBV6-1	TRBD1	TRBJ1-5	TGTGCCAGCCTGACAGGGGTCGGTCAGCCCCAGCATTTT	CASLTGVGQPQHF
.	TRBV7-6	TRBD1	TRBJ1-1	TGTGCCAGCAGTTTTCGAGGGGGCAGAGACACTGAAGCTTTCTTT	CASSFRGGRDTEAFF
.	TRBV12-5	TRBD1	TRBJ2-1	TGTGCTAGTGGTTTGGCCGGACAGGGTGAGCAGTTCTTC	CASGLAGQGEQFF
.	TRBV5-1	TRBD1	TRBJ1-4	TGCGCCAGCAGCTTGGAGCAGGGGGCGAGAAAAACTAATGAAAAACTGTTTTTT	CASSLEQGARKTNEKLFF
.	TRBV5-6	TRBD1	TRBJ2-5	TGTGCCAGCAGACATTGGGGACAGGGCAAGGAAGAGACCCAGTACTTC	CASRHWGQGKEETQYF
.	TRBV6-5	TRBD1	TRBJ2-7	TGTGCCAGCAGTTACGGGACAGGGGAAGGGGAGCAGTACTTC	CASSYGTGEGEQYF
.	TRBV5-6	.	TRBJ2-3	TGTGCCAGCAGCGTCTTCGGTACTAGGGGGACCACAGATACGCAGTATTTT	CASSVFGTRGTTDTQYF
.	TRBV20-1	.	TRBJ1-3	TGCAGTGCCTCGGCTCGGGACACCATATATTTT	CSASARDTIYF
.	TRBV6-6	.	TRBJ2-1	TGTGCCAGCAGTTACGAGGAGACTTACAATGAGCAGTTCTTC	CASSYEETYNEQFF
few	TRBV7-3	.	TRBJ2-6	TGTGCCAGCAGCCTGGGGAGCTCTGGGGCCAACGTCCTGACTTTC	CASSLGSSGANVLTF
.	TRBV5-1	.	TRBJ2-1	TGCGCCAGCAGCTTGGTCGGGAGATGGAATGAGCAGTTCTTC	CASSLVGRWNEQFF
.	TRBV25-1	TRBD2	TRBJ2-1	TGTGCCAGCAGTGCCTCAGGACTAGCGGGTCGCTATGAGCAGTTCTTC	CASSASGLAGRYEQFF
.	TRBV11-3	.	TRBJ1-1	TGTGCCAGCAGCCCCACCGGGGGGGCGTACACTGAAGCTTTCTTT	CASSPTGGAYTEAFF
.	TRBV18	TRBD1	TRBJ2-7	TGTGCCAGCTCCCTCCGGGACAGATTCTACGAGCAGTACTTC	CASSLRDRFYEQYF
few	TRBV18	TRBD2	TRBJ2-3	TGTGCCAGCTCACCCGCAACCGGGACTAACCCCGAACGGGTGATTCCAGATACGCAGTATTTT	CASSPATGTNPERVIPDTQYF
.	TRBV2	TRBD1	TRBJ2-3	TGTGCCAGCAGCGAAGGACAGGGGGCAAACCCTTTT	CASSEGQGANPF
.	TRBV7-2	TRBD1	TRBJ2-7	TGTGCCAGCAGCTTAGTACCGGGACAGGGGTTTCCCTACGAGCAGTACTTC	CASSLVPGQGFPYEQYF
.	TRBV4-3	TRBD1	TRBJ2-2	TGCGCCAGCAGCCAAGTTTGGTACAGGGGGCTAATGGGCACCGGGGAGCTGTTTTTT	CASSQVWYRGLMGTGELFF
.	TRBV19	.	TRBJ1-2	TGTGCCAGTAGTATAGGGAGACAGGACTTTCCCGTCTACACCTTC	CASSIGRQDFPVYTF
.	TRBV2	.	TRBJ2-7	TGTGCCAGCAGGCCTGGGGGGCTAGCGGAGGACGAGCAGTACTTC	CASRPGGLAEDEQYF
.	TRBV11-2	.	TRBJ2-7	TGTGCCAGCAGCTTGCACTCCTCCCGGGGTTATTACGAGCAGTACTTC	CASSLHSSRGYYEQYF
.	TRBV30	TRBD2	TRBJ2-1	TGTGCCTCCGCGACTAGCGGGTGTTCCTACAATGAGCAGTTCTTC	CASATSGCSYNEQFF
few	TRBV13	.	TRBJ2-1	TGTGCCAGCAGCTTCTACAGGGAACGCGATGAGCAGTTCTTC	CASSFYRERDEQFF
.	TRBV15	.	TRBJ2-3	TGTGCCATTAAGGACTTTAGCACAGATACGCAGTATTTT	CAIKDFSTDTQYF
.	TRBV5-1	TRBD2	TRBJ2-3	TGCGCCAGCAGCTGGAGGGATGGGAGTAGCGGGAAAGGTAGCACAGATACGCAGTATTTT	CASSWRDGSSGKGSTDTQYF
.	TRBV5-1	TRBD2	TRBJ2-1	TGCGCCAGCAGCTTGGCGGCTAGCGGGATTGGTGTGGTGAGCTCCTACAATGAGCAGTTCTTC	CASSLAASGIGVVSSYNEQFF
.	TRBV2	.	TRBJ2-7	TGTGCCAGCGGAACTCTTCAGGGGCTTCTCTCCTACGAGCAGTACTTC	CASGTLQGLLSYEQYF
.	TRBV7-2	TRBD2	TRBJ2-3	TGTGCCAGCAGACTAGCGGGAACCACAGATACGCAGTATTTT	CASRLAGTTDTQYF
.	TRBV12-5	.	TRBJ2-3	TGTGCTAGTGGTTTGGCAACCAGCGTAGATACGCAGTATTTT	CASGLATSVDTQYF
.	TRBV15	TRBD2	TRBJ2-5	TGTGCCACCGGGGGGAGGGCCGTACTCTACCAAGAGACCCAGTACTTC	CATGGRAVLYQETQYF
.	TRBV11-1	TRBD2	TRBJ2-7	TGTGCCAGCAGCTTACCTGGACTAGCGCCGTCAATTACCTACGAGCAGTACTTC	CASSLPGLAPSITYEQYF
once	TRBV14	TRBD2	TRBJ2-7	TGTGCCAGCAGCCCTAAGCCTGGCGGGAGAGTCTACGAGCAGTACTTC	CASSPKPGGRVYEQYF
once	TRBV19	.	TRBJ2-3	TGTGCCAGTAGTATAGATCAGGGAGGATCCTCCACAGATACGCAGTATTTT	CASSIDQGGSSTDTQYF
.	TRBV5-6	TRBD2	TRBJ2-3	TGTGCCAGCAGCCCTCTAGCGGGAGCAGATACGCAGTATTTT	CASSPLAGADTQYF